This T cell receptor beta chain appears in the sequencing data of a study of blood T cells in healthy people across ages. This CDR3 spans 16 amino acids. V shed 2 bases and J 5 bases; nucleotides not matched to a gene: 7. The V gene's germline CDR1 is MNHNY and CDR2 SVGAGI (reference sequence). The second PCR ran about 6 to 11 cycles with a sample-barcoded 5' primer and J-beta primers. From the 5' RACE reads, TCRdb called clonotypes with MiXCR, one entry per CDR3 protein. The table includes about 650,000 distinct CDR3 sequences, about 34% detected once. This clonotype was detected ten times or more. Material for sequencing was blood. The sequence came from a woman older than 75 in good health. The chain carries TRBV6-6 and TRBJ2-1; TRBD2 matches 9 bases. The CDR3 loop is CASSYAGGGAHNEQFF. DNA for the CDR3: TGTGCCAGCAGTTACGCCGGCGGGGGGGCACACAATGAGCAGTTCTTC.